Listed here are 5 T cell receptor beta chains from one sample, sequenced in a study of vaccination effects on CD4 cells after COVID-19. Clones were read by immunoSEQ multiplex PCR, and TCRdb kept only the in-frame ones, dropping some. This sample has tens of thousands of clones, with under 75% found just once. Antigen specificity for these receptors is unknown. Sequencing followed a ViraFEST assay step that expanded antigen-specific CD4+ T cells with viral peptide pools. Researchers isolated CD4+ T cells once roughly nine days of culture had elapsed. Negative nucleocapsid antibody tests before and after vaccination confirmed no previous SARS-CoV-2 infection. Sequencing used CD4+ T cells from PBMCs cultured with SARS-CoV-2 spike peptides, obtained before COVID-19 vaccination. These receptors were obtained from a human donor who received a COVID-19 vaccine.

This clone was observed a few times. The chain uses TRBV2 and TRBJ1-1, with a tentative D call TRBD1 (6 bases). V lost 5 bases and J 4 bases, leaving 23 bases between the germline ends. This CDR3 contains 17 residues. Looked up from germline, CDR1 is SNHLY and CDR2 is FYNNEI. CDR3 sequence reads: CASSSRRKYRVGTEAFF. The DNA for the CDR3 is TGTGCCAGCAGTTCGCGTAGGAAGTACAGGGTTGGCACTGAAGCTTTCTTT.

This sequence joins TRBV6-1 and TRBJ1-3; no clear D gene. CDR3 length equals 13 residues. The germline V gene has CDR1 MNHNS and CDR2 SASEGT. The V and J ends lost 3 bases and 4 bases respectively, with 7 bases between them. DNA for the CDR3: TGTGCCAGCAGTGAGAGGCAGGGAAACACCATATATTTT. Amino acid sequence: CASSERQGNTIYF.

The DNA of the CDR3 is TGTGCCAGCAGTGCCCTCGTGGATCCCCAGCATTTT. Amino acids: CASSALVDPQHF. This chain connects TRBV28 to TRBJ1-5; D call uncertain. This CDR3 region has 12 residues. V dropped 5 bases and J dropped 10 bases, with 12 bases sitting between them. Germline V gives CDR1 MDHEN, CDR2 SYDVKM.

This sequence joins TRBV7-9 and TRBJ1-2; 8 bases are shared with TRBD1. The CDR3 is 15 amino acids. The V segment lost 4 bases and the J segment 4 bases; nucleotides outside the gene matches: 8. Germline V gene data show CDR1 as SEHNR and CDR2 as FQNEAQ (reference sequence). The CDR3 protein is CASSSDKTGGYGYTF. In DNA, the CDR3 is TGTGCCAGCAGCTCAGATAAAACAGGGGGCTATGGCTACACCTTC.

The genes are TRBV7-9 and TRBJ1-2; 7 bases are shared with TRBD1. CDR1 SEHNR and CDR2 FQNEAQ come from the germline V gene (reference sequence). V lost 5 bases, J lost 3 bases, and 3 bases stayed unmatched. CDR3 length equals 13 residues. CDR3 coding DNA: TGTGCCAGCAGCGACAGGGCCCACTATGGCTACACCTTC. Its protein is CASSDRAHYGYTF.